Each of the 29 T cell receptor beta chains below was sequenced from the same sample in a study of beta chain features in type 1 diabetes. Study findings and constraints: All four CD4+ subsets of Type 1 diabetes patients contained TCRB CDR3s that were moderately but significantly shorter.

The isolated RNA, all of it, was reverse transcribed, so expressed TCRB transcripts were what got sequenced. Sequenced by immunoSEQ multiplex PCR; TCRdb stores in-frame clones only, minus some. Of around 300,000 clones listed, 14% to 15% are singletons. The antigens for these receptors are not known. Sample: naive CD4+ T cells from blood. The receptors shown here come from a man younger than 35 with type 1 diabetes.

This clone came up a few times. The gene calls are TRBV7-2 and TRBJ2-5; tentatively, D is TRBD2 (6 bases). The CDR3 covers 13 residues. Trimming left V 7 bases short and J 2 bases short, with 11 bases between. Germline V gene lookup returns CDR1 SGHTA and CDR2 FQGNSA. The CDR3 sequence is CASTGREQETQYF. The CDR3, as DNA: TGTGCCAGCACCGGACGGGAGCAAGAGACCCAGTACTTC.

The CDR3 here is CASSGQPNTGELFF. In DNA form, the CDR3 reads TGTGCCAGCAGCGGACAGCCGAACACCGGGGAGCTGTTTTTT. This sequence joins TRBV9 and TRBJ2-2, with D possibly TRBD1 on 5 matching bases. The CDR3 spans 14 residues. Germline CDR1 SGDLS, CDR2 YYNGEE. V lost 3 bases and J lost 0, with 6 bases in between.

This clone was seen a few times. V and J are TRBV11-2 and TRBJ2-6; TRBD1 aligns across 9 bases. Unmatched junction bases numbered 8, after V lost 10 bases and J lost 1 base. The germline CDR1 and CDR2 sequences are SGHAT and FQNNGV. The CDR3 spans 16 residues. The CDR3 region is CATRDRAISGANVLTF. The DNA for the CDR3 is TGTGCCACCCGGGACAGGGCGATTTCTGGGGCCAACGTCCTGACTTTC.

Only a few counts were recorded for this clone. The chain has TRBV7-6 and TRBJ2-7; 9 nucleotides align to TRBD1. In germline, CDR1 is SGHVS, CDR2 FNYEAQ. The CDR3 contains 14 residues. Germline trimming cut 3 bases from V and 2 bases from J; bases unmatched to any gene: 2. CDR3 loop: CASSFGTGPYEQYF. The CDR3 DNA follows: TGTGCCAGCAGCTTCGGGACAGGGCCCTACGAGCAGTACTTC.

The chain joins TRBV9 to TRBJ2-3; 7 nucleotides align to TRBD2. The CDR3 sequence is 15 residues long. The J segment lost 3 bases and the V segment lost 0 bases, leaving 4 bases of the junction unmatched. Looked up from germline, CDR1 is SGDLS and CDR2 is YYNGEE. The CDR3 DNA follows: TGTGCCAGCAGCGTAGGCGGGAGTTCGACAGATACGCAGTATTTT. It codes for CASSVGGSSTDTQYF.

This clone was detected a few times. This sequence joins TRBV9 and TRBJ1-2; D is possibly TRBD1 (5 bases). The CDR3 loop spans 14 amino acids. Between the trimmed V and J ends, which lost 3 bases and 5 bases, there was a span of 14 bases. Germline loops: CDR1 SGDLS, CDR2 YYNGEE. CDR3 amino acids: CASSGGDSRYGYTF. DNA of the CDR3: TGTGCCAGCAGCGGCGGCGACAGTCGATATGGCTACACCTTC.

This clone has a handful of counts. The gene calls are TRBV9 and TRBJ2-5; 10 nucleotides align to TRBD2. CDR1 is SGDLS and CDR2 is YYNGEE in the germline V gene. The V gene end was trimmed by 0 bases and the J gene end by 1 base; junction bases not matched to a gene: 6. CDR3 length equals 17 residues. The CDR3 coding sequence is TGTGCCAGCAGCGTAGGGACTAGCGGATCCCTCCAAGAGACCCAGTACTTC. This encodes CASSVGTSGSLQETQYF. Supplemented by reference TRBV9 and TRBJ2-5, the full variable domain reads DSGVTQTPKHLITATGQRVTLRCSPRSGDLSVYWYQQSLDQGLQFLIQYYNGEERAKGNILERFSAQQFPDLHSELNLSSLELGDSALYFCASSVGTSGSLQETQYFGPGTRLLVL.

The chain recombines TRBV18 with TRBJ2-1; 8 bases match TRBD1. Germline V CDR1 and CDR2: KGHSH, LQKENI. CDR3 size: 15 residues. The V and J ends lost 3 bases and 4 bases, in that order; junction bases with no gene match: 5. The CDR3 loop reads CASSPPDREYNEQFF. For the CDR3, the DNA is TGTGCCAGCTCACCCCCGGACAGGGAGTACAATGAGCAGTTCTTC.

The chain carries TRBV27 and TRBJ1-1, with a weak D call TRBD1 (6 bases). The germline V and J ends were trimmed by 6 bases and 3 bases, with 14 bases remaining between them. Germline lookup yields CDR1 MNHEY and CDR2 SMNVEV (reference sequence). The CDR3 has 14 residues. CDR3 protein: CASSPRGGYTEAFF. The CDR3, as DNA: TGTGCCAGCAGCCCCAGGGGAGGGTACACTGAAGCTTTCTTT.

The rearrangement uses TRBV20-1 and TRBJ2-1, with D tentatively TRBD2 (6 bases). The CDR3 loop spans 10 amino acids. The germline gives CDR1 DFQATT, CDR2 SNEGSKA (reference sequence). Trimming left V 3 bases short and J 13 bases short, with 10 bases between. The CDR3 DNA reads TGCAGTGCTAGCGGGAGCCGACAGTTCTTC. Protein sequence: CSASGSRQFF.

This clone has just a few counts. The chain combines TRBV5-4 with TRBJ2-5; 8 bases line up with TRBD2. Trimming took 4 bases from V and 4 from J; bases not matched to a gene: 6. Germline CDR1 SGHNT, CDR2 YYREEE (reference sequence). The CDR3 runs 14 residues. The CDR3 DNA sequence: TGTGCCAGCAGCCCGGACGGGAGGGGAGAGACCCAGTACTTC. It is translated as CASSPDGRGETQYF. The full variable domain, rest sourced from reference TRBV5-4 and TRBJ2-5, is ETGVTQSPTHLIKTRGQQVTLRCSSQSGHNTVSWYQQALGQGPQFIFQYYREEENGRGNFPPRFSGLQFPNYSSELNVNALELDDSALYLCASSPDGRGETQYFGPGTRLLVL.

The chain joins TRBV30 to TRBJ2-2; tentatively, D is TRBD2 (5 bases). CDR1 GTSNPN and CDR2 SVGIG come from the germline V gene (reference sequence). The ends were cut back, 0 bases at V and 6 bases at J, with 5 bases in the middle. The length of the CDR3 is 12 residues. This CDR3 reads CAWSVLAGELFF. The CDR3 nucleotides are TGTGCCTGGAGTGTACTAGCCGGGGAGCTGTTTTTT.

This clone was seen a handful of times. V usage is TRBV4-3 and J usage is TRBJ1-1; D gene unclear. Germline V gene lookup returns CDR1 LGHNA and CDR2 YSLEER. The CDR3 is 14 amino acids. V dropped 0 bases and J dropped 1 base, with 6 bases sitting between them. The CDR3 protein is CASSQEGGNTEAFF. The CDR3 nucleotides read TGCGCCAGCAGCCAAGAAGGCGGGAACACTGAAGCTTTCTTT.

The table lists this clone with a few counts. The rearrangement joins TRBV6-5 to TRBJ2-7; 9 bases align to TRBD1. Germline V gives CDR1 MNHEY, CDR2 SVGAGI. The CDR3 loop spans 15 amino acids. The V gene end was trimmed by 11 bases and the J gene end by 7 bases; junction bases not matched to a gene: 18. The CDR3 nucleotides read TGTGCCGTACAGCGGACAGGGGCTCTCCCGGGGGAGCAGTACTTC. Protein product: CAVQRTGALPGEQYF.

This clone was counted between two and nine times. The same CDR3 also results from other DNA sequences found in this sample. The gene calls are TRBV29-1 and TRBJ2-4; tentative D call: TRBD1 (6 bases). Germline V gene sequence: CDR1 SQVTM, CDR2 ANQGSEA. Between the trimmed V and J ends, which lost 4 bases and 0 bases, there was a span of 10 bases. The CDR3 is 14 residues long. CDR3 protein: CSVAGVLAKNIQYF. The CDR3 DNA sequence: TGCAGCGTTGCAGGGGTACTAGCCAAAAACATTCAGTACTTC. The complete variable domain, with remaining parts taken from reference TRBV29-1 and TRBJ2-4, reads SAVISQKPSRDICQRGTSLTIQCQVDSQVTMMFWYRQQPGQSLTLIATANQGSEATYESGFVIDKFPISRPNLTFSTLTVSNMSPEDSSIYLCSVAGVLAKNIQYFGAGTRLSVL.

There are a few counts of this clone. The chain has TRBV7-9 and TRBJ1-1, with 8 bases that match TRBD1. The CDR3 has 13 amino acids. From germline, CDR1 is SEHNR and CDR2 FQNEAQ (reference sequence). V shed 6 bases, J shed 6 bases, and the junction held 6 bases outside the gene matches. The CDR3 DNA follows: TGTGCCAGCAGAGGACAGGGTGGTTCTGAAGCTTTCTTT. This translates into CASRGQGGSEAFF.

This clone was picked up a small number of times. V usage is TRBV29-1 and J usage is TRBJ2-5, with D unresolved. The CDR3 loop spans 14 amino acids. Per germline, CDR1 SQVTM and CDR2 ANQGSEA. The germline V and J ends were trimmed by 2 bases and 5 bases, with 15 bases remaining between them. The CDR3 DNA reads TGCAGCGTTGAATTAGGAGCCCCCCGGGAGACCCAGTACTTC. This codes for CSVELGAPRETQYF.

J is TRBJ1-2 and V is TRBV30; TRBD1 agrees at 8 bases. V dropped 1 base and J dropped 0; count of bases not matched to a gene: 7. This CDR3 comprises 16 residues. Germline V gene lookup returns CDR1 GTSNPN and CDR2 SVGIG (reference sequence). CDR3 nucleotides: TGTGCCTGGAGTGCCGGGACAGGATATACTAACTATGGCTACACCTTC. Amino acid sequence: CAWSAGTGYTNYGYTF.

The chain carries TRBV9 and TRBJ1-1, with TRBD1 matching over 7 bases. The CDR3 runs 15 residues. V gave up 4 bases and J gave up 0 bases; unmatched junction bases: 6. Germline-derived CDR1 and CDR2 are SGDLS and YYNGEE. CDR3 DNA: TGTGCCAGCAGCCCTGGGACAGCCATGAACACTGAAGCTTTCTTT. Translated: CASSPGTAMNTEAFF.

This clone was found a few times. The CDR3 DNA reads as TGTGCCAGTAGTGGGGGCGGAGCGGGGGGGTACAATGAGCAGTTCTTC. This sequence encodes CASSGGGAGGYNEQFF. V gene TRBV19 combines with J gene TRBJ2-1; 10 bases fit TRBD2. V was clipped by 5 bases and J by 4 bases; unmatched bases: 8. Germline V gives CDR1 LNHDA, CDR2 SQIVND (reference sequence). This CDR3 is 16 amino acids long.

This clone came up a few times. The V call is TRBV30, the J call TRBJ2-3; D gene uncertain. The germline CDR1 and CDR2 sequences are GTSNPN and SVGIG (reference sequence). The germline V and J ends were trimmed by 3 bases and 2 bases, with 9 bases remaining between them. The length of the CDR3 is 13 residues. This CDR3 is CAWRSAHTDTQYF. As DNA, the CDR3 is TGTGCCTGGAGGAGCGCACACACAGATACGCAGTATTTT. Looking up the rest from reference TRBV30 and TRBJ2-3 gives the full variable domain: SQTIHQWPATLVQPVGSPLSLECTVEGTSNPNLYWYRQAAGRGLQLLFYSVGIGQISSEVPQNLSASRPQDRQFILSSKKLLLSDSGFYLCAWRSAHTDTQYFGPGTRLTVL.

This clone was detected once. This sequence joins TRBV30 and TRBJ1-2; D is unresolved. This CDR3 region has 12 residues. Germline V gene data show CDR1 as GTSNPN and CDR2 as SVGIG (reference sequence). V lost 3 bases to trimming and J lost 0 bases, with 5 bases between them. This chain's CDR3 is CAWSPSNYGYTF. As DNA, the CDR3 is TGTGCCTGGAGCCCCTCTAACTATGGCTACACCTTC.

Only a few counts were recorded for this clone. The chain couples TRBV12-5 to TRBJ2-1; TRBD2 matches at 9 bases. J lost 5 bases, V lost 3 bases, and 8 bases had no gene match. Germline loops: CDR1 LGHNT, CDR2 FRNRAP. There are 16 residues in the CDR3. The CDR3 sequence is CASGLVSGRGHNEQFF. The CDR3 nucleotides read TGTGCTAGTGGTTTAGTTAGCGGGAGAGGCCACAATGAGCAGTTCTTC.

This clone was observed a handful of times. This rearrangement joins TRBV27 to TRBJ2-5; a possible D gene is TRBD1 (6 bases). Germline values: CDR1 MNHEY, CDR2 SMNVEV (reference sequence). The CDR3 loop spans 12 amino acids. V lost 6 bases and J lost 4, with 9 bases in between. The DNA for the CDR3 is TGTGCCAGCAGCATAGGGGGAGAGACCCAGTACTTC. It specifies CASSIGGETQYF.

The chain combines TRBV15 with TRBJ1-5; D is possibly TRBD1 (5 bases). Germline V gene data show CDR1 as LNHNV and CDR2 as YYDKDF (reference sequence). This CDR3 region has 16 residues. Trimming removed 3 bases from V and 9 bases from J, with 21 bases in between. The DNA of the CDR3 is TGTGCCACCAGCAGGCACCCCCGGGACCGGGGGGGGCCCCAGCATTTT. Amino acid sequence: CATSRHPRDRGGPQHF.

In this sample, this clone turned up a few times. The chain is built from TRBV28 and TRBJ2-6; D call uncertain. The CDR3 contains 15 residues. CDR1 is MDHEN, CDR2 SYDVKM, per germline. The V end lost 5 bases, the J end lost 2 bases, and 10 bases lay between the germline ends. CDR3 nucleotides: TGTGCCAGCAGTATGCCGGGTCCTGGGGCCAACGTCCTGACTTTC. It codes for CASSMPGPGANVLTF.

The V call is TRBV5-1, the J call TRBJ2-3, with 15 bases aligning to TRBD2. This CDR3 is built from 17 residues. V shed 4 bases, J shed 4 bases, and the junction held 7 bases outside the gene matches. The germline V gene encodes CDR1 SGHRS and CDR2 YFSETQ. The CDR3 DNA sequence: TGCGCCAGCAGCGGGACTAGCGGGGGGCAGGGCCCAGATACGCAGTATTTT. This gives the protein CASSGTSGGQGPDTQYF.

This clone was observed a handful of times. This chain joins TRBV25-1 and TRBJ2-3; a possible D gene is TRBD2 (7 bases). Germline CDR1 reads MGHDK; CDR2 reads SYGVNS. Trimming shortened V by 3 bases and J by 6 bases, and 19 bases separated the two germline ends. CDR3 length: 16 residues. The CDR3 coding sequence is TGTGCCAGCAGTGATCTTGTAGGGGGGGTTGCGGATACGCAGTATTTT. This codes for CASSDLVGGVADTQYF.

The chain joins TRBV2 to TRBJ2-7; D not resolved. V was clipped by 4 bases and J by 0 bases, with 10 bases between them. This CDR3 has 14 amino acids. Germline loops: CDR1 SNHLY, CDR2 FYNNEI. The CDR3: CASSATSGSYEQYF. CDR3 bases: TGTGCCAGCAGTGCTACTTCGGGCTCCTACGAGCAGTACTTC.